This T cell receptor (beta chain) was recovered during a study of early T cells in non-severe SARS-CoV-2 infection. TCRdb analysed the 5' RACE reads with MiXCR anew, one entry per CDR3 protein. The table lists about 36,000 distinct CDR3 sequences, about 9.3% of them singletons. This clonotype was detected many times. Looked up from germline, CDR1 is MDHEN and CDR2 is SYDVKM. This CDR3 spans 12 amino acids. The V gene lost 3 bases and the J gene lost 4 bases, with 7 bases spanning the gap. This TCR was sampled from an adult who was a healthcare worker with PCR-confirmed SARS-CoV-2 infection or an uninfected control (not recorded which). The sequenced sample consisted of whole blood. The rearrangement uses TRBV28 and TRBJ2-7; a weak D match, TRBD2 (5 bases). CDR3 nucleotide sequence: TGTGCCAGCAGTTTTGGGGAGTACGAGCAGTACTTC. As protein: CASSFGEYEQYF. Based on the CDR3 plus reference TRBV28 and TRBJ2-7, the full variable domain is DVKVTQSSRYLVKRTGEKVFLECVQDMDHENMFWYRQDPGLGLRLIYFSYDVKMKEKGDIPEGYSVSREKKERFSLILESASTNQTSMYLCASSFGEYEQYFGPGTRLTVT.